Below, 13 T cell receptor beta chains from the same sample are listed, as sequenced in a study of T cells after yellow fever vaccination. Using its own MiXCR run on the 5' RACE reads, TCRdb lists one record per CDR3 protein. The repertoire includes fewer than 350,000 distinct CDR3 sequences, around 4.4% of them detected once, and just under 20% sits in the top ten. The material sequenced was PBMCs, taken 15 days after the yellow fever booster vaccination. Receptors were obtained from a man younger than 35 who received the YFV17D yellow fever vaccine.

V usage is TRBV4-1 and J usage is TRBJ1-1; 8 nucleotides line up with TRBD1. Losses at the gene ends were 0 bases for V and 5 bases for J; bases not matched to a gene: 8. Germline CDR1 is MGHRA and CDR2 is YSYEKL. This CDR3 is 16 amino acids long. The CDR3 region is CASSQENQGAITEAFF. In DNA, the CDR3 is TGCGCCAGCAGCCAAGAAAATCAGGGGGCGATTACTGAAGCTTTCTTT.

In this sample, this clonotype turned up a few times. The rearrangement links TRBV2 to TRBJ2-3, with D uncertain. The CDR3 runs 10 residues. Deletions cut 7 bases from V and 6 bases from J, with 5 bases between. Germline values: CDR1 SNHLY, CDR2 FYNNEI. In DNA, the CDR3 is TGTGCCAGCAATAAGGATACGCAGTATTTT. This translates into CASNKDTQYF.

The V gene is TRBV7-2, the J gene TRBJ1-5; D gene ambiguous. There are 14 residues in the CDR3. V was clipped by 4 bases and J by 0 bases, with 7 bases between them. Per germline, CDR1 SGHTA and CDR2 FQGNSA. CDR3 loop: CASSSKYSNQPQHF. The CDR3 nucleotides are TGTGCCAGCAGCTCCAAATATAGCAATCAGCCCCAGCATTTT.

This clonotype was observed a few times. The chain employs TRBV3-1 and TRBJ2-5, with D tentatively TRBD1 or TRBD2 (5 bases each). The CDR3 has 18 residues. The germline CDR1 and CDR2 sequences are LGHDT and YNNKEL (reference sequence). V lost 0 bases and J 6 bases, leaving 23 bases between the germline ends. The CDR3 sequence: CASSQDLGLVYGAQTQYF. CDR3 coding DNA: TGTGCCAGCAGCCAAGATTTGGGCCTTGTTTACGGGGCGCAGACCCAGTACTTC.

This clonotype was observed a handful of times. The gene calls are TRBV5-1 and TRBJ1-4; D possibly corresponds to TRBD1 (6 bases). Trimming removed 3 bases from V and 6 bases from J, with 15 bases in between. The germline gives CDR1 SGHRS, CDR2 YFSETQ. The CDR3 is 15 residues long. As DNA, the CDR3 is TGCGCCAGCAGCTGGACCGGGACAAGTGATGAAAAACTGTTTTTT. It codes for CASSWTGTSDEKLFF. The full variable domain, rest sourced from reference TRBV5-1 and TRBJ1-4, is KAGVTQTPRYLIKTRGQQVTLSCSPISGHRSVSWYQQTPGQGLQFLFEYFSETQRNKGNFPGRFSGRQFSNSRSEMNVSTLELGDSALYLCASSWTGTSDEKLFFGSGTQLSVL.

The table lists this clonotype with many counts. The chain is built from TRBV20-1 and TRBJ2-3, with 7 bases aligning to TRBD2. With V trimmed by 3 bases and J by 6 bases, 6 bases remained unmatched. The CDR3 contains 13 residues. Looked up from germline, CDR1 is DFQATT and CDR2 is SNEGSKA (reference sequence). DNA of the CDR3: TGCAGTGCTAGCGAGCGGGGTAGGGATACGCAGTATTTT. Its translation is CSASERGRDTQYF.

Ten or more counts support this clonotype. V and J are TRBV6-5 and TRBJ2-3; a weak D match, TRBD1 (6 bases). The ends were cut back, 6 bases at V and 9 bases at J, with 13 bases in the middle. The germline V gene has CDR1 MNHEY and CDR2 SVGAGI. CDR3 size: 12 residues. DNA of the CDR3: TGTGCCAGCAGAACTACAGGGCACACGCAGTATTTT. Residues: CASRTTGHTQYF.

This clonotype occurred a few times. The genes are TRBV5-6 and TRBJ2-5; no clear D gene. The CDR3 covers 14 residues. Germline V gene data show CDR1 as SGHDT and CDR2 as YYEEEE. Trimming cost V 6 bases and J 2 bases, with 14 bases left between them. Here the CDR3 DNA reads TGTGCCAGCACCCTATTAGGGCAGCAAGAGACCCAGTACTTC. Translated, it gives CASTLLGQQETQYF.

This clonotype was picked up a small number of times. The chain recombines TRBV10-1 with TRBJ2-3; a weak D match, TRBD2 (6 bases). The V end was cut by 8 bases, the J end by 1 base, with 13 bases between. This CDR3 has 14 amino acids. Germline V gene lookup returns CDR1 WNHNN and CDR2 SYGVQD (reference sequence). DNA for the CDR3: TGCGCCAGCCGATTAGGGGAGGGCACAGATACGCAGTATTTT. Its translation: CASRLGEGTDTQYF.

The table lists this clonotype with many counts. This sequence joins TRBV6-5 and TRBJ2-1; a weak D match, TRBD1 (5 bases). Germline-derived CDR1 and CDR2 are MNHEY and SVGAGI. V was cut by 2 bases and J by 7 bases, with 18 bases left in between. The CDR3 has 16 residues. The CDR3 DNA is TGTGCCAGCAGTTACAGGGGTCCAGGGTTCGGTAATGAGCAGTTCTTC. Translating gives CASSYRGPGFGNEQFF.

This clonotype was observed many times. The V call is TRBV20-1, the J call TRBJ1-3; 8 bases fit TRBD1. The V segment lost 1 base and the J segment 8 bases; nucleotides outside the gene matches: 7. The germline gives CDR1 DFQATT, CDR2 SNEGSKA (reference sequence). This CDR3 has 14 amino acids. CDR3 sequence reads: CSARVAGGRDTIYF. CDR3 sequence (DNA): TGCAGTGCTAGAGTGGCAGGGGGCAGGGACACCATATATTTT.

This rearrangement joins TRBV7-2 to TRBJ2-3; 9 bases are shared with TRBD1. This CDR3 is 17 amino acids long. Unmatched junction bases numbered 12, after V lost 5 bases and J lost 3 bases. Germline CDR1 is SGHTA and CDR2 is FQGNSA. As DNA, the CDR3 is TGTGCCAGCAGCCCTATCGGACAGGGGCACACGACAGATACGCAGTATTTT. Its translation: CASSPIGQGHTTDTQYF.

This clonotype has more than one count but fewer than ten. The chain couples TRBV12-3 or TRBV12-4 to TRBJ2-1, with 10 nucleotides matching TRBD2. V gave up 6 bases and J gave up 0 bases; unmatched junction bases: 5. This CDR3 has 16 residues. The CDR3 is CASRLAGESSYNEQFF. The CDR3 DNA reads as TGTGCCAGCAGGCTAGCGGGGGAAAGCTCCTACAATGAGCAGTTCTTC.